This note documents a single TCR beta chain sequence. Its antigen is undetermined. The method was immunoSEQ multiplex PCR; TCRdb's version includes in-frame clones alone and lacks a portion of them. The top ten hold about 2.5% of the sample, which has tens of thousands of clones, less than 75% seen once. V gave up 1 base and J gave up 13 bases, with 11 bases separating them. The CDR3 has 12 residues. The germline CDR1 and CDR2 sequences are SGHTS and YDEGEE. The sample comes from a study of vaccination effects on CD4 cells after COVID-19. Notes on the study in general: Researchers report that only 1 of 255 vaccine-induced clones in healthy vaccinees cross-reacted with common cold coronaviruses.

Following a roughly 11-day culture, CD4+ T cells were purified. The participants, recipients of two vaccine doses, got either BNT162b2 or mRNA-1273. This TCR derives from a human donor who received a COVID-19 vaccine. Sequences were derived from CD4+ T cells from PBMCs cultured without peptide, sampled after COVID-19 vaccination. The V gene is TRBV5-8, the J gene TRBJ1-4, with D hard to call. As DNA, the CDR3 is TGTGCCAGCAGCTTGTTTGAAGTCACACTGTTTTTT. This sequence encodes CASSLFEVTLFF.